This T cell receptor (beta chain) appears in the sequencing data of a study of blood T cell repertoires in COVID-19. The protocol was immunoSEQ multiplex PCR, while the TCRdb copy is restricted to in-frame clones and leaves out a portion. The table has roughly 33,000 clones, roughly nine tenths seen once; the top ten hold 12%. V lost 4 bases to trimming and J lost 1 base; unmatched junction nucleotides: 8. The CDR3 contains 16 residues. The germline CDR1 and CDR2 sequences are SGHRS and YFSETQ. Source material: peripheral blood. This clonotype originated in a human donor in a cohort sampled during active COVID-19. The chain uses TRBV5-1 and TRBJ2-3; 8 nucleotides match TRBD1. The CDR3 nucleotides read TGCGCCAGCAGCGACGGAGGACAGGGTGGCACAGATACGCAGTATTTT. This translates into CASSDGGQGGTDTQYF.